The 27 T cell receptor beta chains reported below all come from one sample, sequenced in a study of vaccination and CD4 T cells after COVID-19. The antigens these receptors bind are not known. Treatment described: roughly 11-day PBMC culture with coronavirus spike peptide pools or control peptides (ViraFEST assay). Sequencing of cultured CD4+ T cell DNA used the Oncomine TCR Beta short-read assay. Each CDR3 protein gets one entry after TCRdb re-called the PCR reads with MiXCR. The profile shows approximately 19,000 distinct CDR3 sequences, roughly 60% of them singletons. The specimen was CD4+ T cells from blood, cultured in vitro. These receptors all come from a human donor who had recovered from COVID-19.

The chain has TRBV24-1 and TRBJ2-3, with D perhaps TRBD1 (6 bases). CDR1 is KGHDR and CDR2 is SFDVKD in the germline V gene. CDR3 length: 17 residues. Trimming shortened V by 3 bases and J by 5 bases, and 20 bases separated the two germline ends. The CDR3 protein is CATSDETGQIGRDTQYF. The CDR3 DNA reads as TGTGCCACCAGTGATGAAACCGGACAGATTGGGAGAGATACGCAGTATTTT.

The chain carries TRBV6-2 or TRBV6-3 and TRBJ1-2, with 10 bases lining up with TRBD1. Germline CDR1 and CDR2: MNHEY and SVGEGT. The CDR3 has 14 residues. Losses at the gene ends were 6 bases for V and 4 bases for J; bases not matched to a gene: 5. The CDR3: CASRGQGSPYGYTF. The CDR3, as DNA: TGTGCCAGCAGGGGACAGGGGTCGCCCTATGGCTACACCTTC.

V and J are TRBV11-2 and TRBJ1-3; D remains unclear. V shed 2 bases and J shed 4 bases, with 9 bases lying between them. The germline V gene encodes CDR1 SGHAT and CDR2 FQNNGV. The CDR3 has 14 amino acids. CDR3 sequence (DNA): TGTGCCAGCAGCTTAAACCCCTGGGGAAACACCATATATTTT. As protein: CASSLNPWGNTIYF.

This clonotype was counted a few times. The chain joins TRBV5-5 to TRBJ1-6, with D possibly matching TRBD1 (5 bases). Germline V gene lookup returns CDR1 SGHKS and CDR2 YYEKEE (reference sequence). V was shortened by 0 bases and J by 7 bases, with 11 bases between the two germline ends. The CDR3 loop spans 15 amino acids. The CDR3 nucleotides are TGTGCCAGCAGCTTGGAGGGACCGGGGAATTCACCCCTCCACTTT. Translation gives CASSLEGPGNSPLHF. Combining the CDR3 with reference TRBV5-5 and TRBJ1-6 gives the whole variable domain DAGVTQSPTHLIKTRGQQVTLRCSPISGHKSVSWYQQVLGQGPQFIFQYYEKEERGRGNFPDRFSARQFPNYSSELNVNALLLGDSALYLCASSLEGPGNSPLHFGNGTRLTVT.

The rearrangement joins TRBV6-1 to TRBJ2-5; D is uncertain. Germline loops: CDR1 MNHNS, CDR2 SASEGT. The ends were cut back, 6 bases at V and 2 bases at J, with 13 bases in the middle. This CDR3 region has 14 residues. CDR3 sequence: CASRLQQTQETQYF. The DNA for the CDR3 is TGTGCCAGCAGACTTCAGCAGACTCAAGAGACCCAGTACTTC.

This clonotype was counted once. The rearrangement uses TRBV6-2 or TRBV6-3 and TRBJ2-1, with 10 bases matching TRBD2. The J segment lost 8 bases and the V segment lost 6 bases, leaving 10 bases of the junction unmatched. CDR3 length equals 15 residues. In germline, CDR1 is MNHEY, CDR2 SVGEGT. The CDR3 DNA reads as TGTGCCAGCAGGTCCCTAGCGGGAGTTCAGTATGAGCAGTTCTTC. This codes for CASRSLAGVQYEQFF.

The rearrangement uses TRBV4-3 and TRBJ1-4; possibly TRBD1 for D (6 bases). Between the trimmed V and J ends, which lost 4 bases and 5 bases, there was a span of 11 bases. The germline V gene has CDR1 LGHNA and CDR2 YSLEER. CDR3 length: 14 residues. CDR3 sequence (DNA): TGCGCCAGCAGCCCCACCGACAGGAATGAAAAACTGTTTTTT. It yields the protein CASSPTDRNEKLFF.

This clonotype was seen a handful of times. The chain employs TRBV6-1 and TRBJ1-1; D possibly corresponds to TRBD1 (5 bases). Germline V gene data show CDR1 as MNHNS and CDR2 as SASEGT. This CDR3 region has 14 residues. V was pared by 7 bases and J by 3 bases, with 15 bases between. CDR3 sequence reads: CASTRSRVDTEAFF. The CDR3 nucleotides read TGTGCCAGCACCCGAAGCAGGGTGGACACTGAAGCTTTCTTT.

The chain employs TRBV6-1 and TRBJ2-1, with TRBD2 matching 11 bases. V dropped 1 base and J dropped 9; count of bases not matched to a gene: 8. Germline V gives CDR1 MNHNS, CDR2 SASEGT. This CDR3 has 16 residues. The CDR3 DNA is TGTGCCAGCAGTGAAGAAGTACCGGGACTAGCGGTTGAGCAGTTCTTC. Residues: CASSEEVPGLAVEQFF.

J is TRBJ2-7 and V is TRBV11-2; the D is unclear. Trimming cost V 4 bases and J 2 bases, with 9 bases left between them. The CDR3 has 13 amino acids. Germline V gene sequence: CDR1 SGHAT, CDR2 FQNNGV. As DNA, the CDR3 is TGTGCCAGCAGCTCCCTTGGCGCCTACGAGCAGTACTTC. This sequence encodes CASSSLGAYEQYF.

The chain is built from TRBV4-2 and TRBJ2-7, with unresolved D. This CDR3 has 13 residues. Trimming shortened V by 1 base and J by 3 bases, and 7 bases separated the two germline ends. The V gene's germline CDR1 is LGHNA and CDR2 YNFKEQ. For the CDR3, the DNA is TGTGCCAGCAGCCAAGGGTTTTACTACGAGCAGTACTTC. It codes for CASSQGFYYEQYF.

The chain's CDR3 is CASSRRTSGNQPQHF. The CDR3 DNA sequence: TGTGCCAGCTCACGACGGACGTCCGGCAATCAGCCCCAGCATTTT. The chain uses TRBV18 and TRBJ1-5; D ambiguous. V lost 4 bases, J lost 2 bases, and 12 bases lay in between. The CDR3 has 15 residues. Germline CDR1 is KGHSH and CDR2 is LQKENI.

The chain carries TRBV19 and TRBJ1-1; TRBD1 agrees at 7 bases. Germline loops: CDR1 LNHDA, CDR2 SQIVND (reference sequence). The CDR3 has 15 residues. V lost 5 bases, J lost 1 base, and 7 bases stayed unmatched. The CDR3 DNA sequence: TGTGCCAGTAGTGCCGCAGGGACAGCGAACACTGAAGCTTTCTTT. Its translation is CASSAAGTANTEAFF.

The chain is built from TRBV6-1 and TRBJ1-3; weak D call: TRBD1 (5 bases). The CDR3 length is 15 residues. Trimming took 6 bases from V and 2 from J, leaving 14 bases between them. Germline-derived CDR1 and CDR2 are MNHNS and SASEGT. The CDR3 DNA reads TGTGCCAGCAGACACGACAGTAACACTGGAAACACCATATATTTT. Translated, it gives CASRHDSNTGNTIYF.

The J gene is TRBJ1-5, the V gene TRBV19; no definite D call. V lost 4 bases and J lost 3, with 10 bases in between. Germline values: CDR1 LNHDA, CDR2 SQIVND (reference sequence). CDR3 length equals 14 residues. CDR3 in amino acids: CASSTPVDNQPQHF. The CDR3 region has the DNA TGTGCCAGTAGTACCCCCGTGGACAATCAGCCCCAGCATTTT.

The CDR3, as DNA: TGTGCCACCAGTGACCCGCGGAACTTACAAGAGACCCAGTACTTC. Its protein is CATSDPRNLQETQYF. The chain has TRBV24-1 and TRBJ2-5; D remains ambiguous. This CDR3 contains 15 residues. The germline V and J ends were trimmed by 4 bases and 2 bases, with 13 bases remaining between them. Germline V gene data show CDR1 as KGHDR and CDR2 as SFDVKD.

V is TRBV11-2 and J is TRBJ2-5, with a weak D call TRBD2 (6 bases). The V end was cut by 0 bases, the J end by 5 bases, with 13 bases between. Germline CDR1 is SGHAT and CDR2 is FQNNGV. This CDR3 contains 15 residues. The CDR3 nucleotides are TGTGCCAGCAGCTTAGATGGGGGGTATCGGGAGACCCAGTACTTC. This codes for CASSLDGGYRETQYF.

The table lists this clonotype with a few counts. This chain links TRBV6-1 with TRBJ1-2; D unresolved. This CDR3 is 12 amino acids long. CDR1 MNHNS and CDR2 SASEGT come from the germline V gene. V was clipped by 6 bases and J by 4 bases, with 9 bases between them. CDR3: CASSLELYGYTF. Written as DNA, the CDR3 is TGTGCCAGCAGCCTCGAACTCTATGGCTACACCTTC.

This chain links TRBV4-2 with TRBJ1-6; the D gene is possibly TRBD1 (5 bases). In germline, CDR1 is LGHNA, CDR2 YNFKEQ. This CDR3 has 15 amino acids. V was pared by 0 bases and J by 10 bases, with 13 bases between. For the CDR3, the DNA is TGTGCCAGCAGCCAAGATTGGGGGGGACGGTCACCCCTCCACTTT. It codes for CASSQDWGGRSPLHF.

V usage is TRBV19 and J usage is TRBJ2-1, with 7 bases identical to TRBD2. This CDR3 is built from 15 residues. The germline V gene encodes CDR1 LNHDA and CDR2 SQIVND (reference sequence). V shed 6 bases and J 0 bases; nucleotides not matched to a gene: 5. CDR3 sequence reads: CASRAASGSYNEQFF. CDR3 in DNA: TGTGCCAGTAGGGCGGCTAGCGGCTCCTACAATGAGCAGTTCTTC.

The chain combines TRBV27 with TRBJ1-5, with D possibly TRBD1 on 5 matching bases. Germline values: CDR1 MNHEY, CDR2 SMNVEV (reference sequence). Trimming removed 8 bases from V and 6 bases from J, with 23 bases in between. The CDR3 is made up of 16 amino acids. CDR3 DNA: TGTGCCAGCCAAAAAGGCGGGGGAGAGAAGGGTCAGCCCCAGCATTTT. This encodes CASQKGGGEKGQPQHF.

This chain connects TRBV20-1 to TRBJ1-1, with a weak D call TRBD1 (6 bases). The V gene's germline CDR1 is DFQATT and CDR2 SNEGSKA (reference sequence). CDR3 size: 12 residues. Trimming took 6 bases from V and 8 from J, leaving 16 bases between them. The CDR3 loop is CSARGGILEAFF. CDR3 DNA sequence: TGCAGTGCGAGGGGGGGGATCCTAGAAGCTTTCTTT.

The chain joins TRBV20-1 to TRBJ2-7; TRBD2 matches 7 bases. Germline values: CDR1 DFQATT, CDR2 SNEGSKA (reference sequence). V trimming: 6 bases; J trimming: 2 bases; junction bases outside the gene matches: 13. This CDR3 has 15 amino acids. This CDR3 is CSAHVPGGRTYEQYF. The CDR3 DNA is TGCAGTGCCCACGTTCCGGGCGGGAGAACCTACGAGCAGTACTTC.

V usage is TRBV20-1 and J usage is TRBJ1-1; the D gene is possibly TRBD1 (5 bases). Germline CDR1 and CDR2: DFQATT and SNEGSKA (reference sequence). The germline V and J ends were trimmed by 3 bases and 0 bases, with 14 bases remaining between them. The CDR3 totals 15 residues. In DNA form, the CDR3 reads TGCAGTGCTAGGTCGAACGCAGGGATGAACACTGAAGCTTTCTTT. Amino acids: CSARSNAGMNTEAFF.

This clonotype turned up a few times. The J gene is TRBJ1-5, the V gene TRBV6-2 or TRBV6-3, with a weak D call TRBD1 (6 bases). Germline CDR1 reads MNHEY; CDR2 reads SVGEGT. The CDR3 has 18 amino acids. Trimming took 5 bases from V and 0 from J, leaving 20 bases between them. In DNA, the CDR3 is TGTGCCAGCAGTCCAAACCGGGACACTCACTATAGCAATCAGCCCCAGCATTTT. It specifies CASSPNRDTHYSNQPQHF.

The chain is built from TRBV30 and TRBJ1-4, with TRBD1 identical over 9 bases. Trimming took 5 bases from V and 4 from J; bases not matched to a gene: 11. Germline CDR1 reads GTSNPN; CDR2 reads SVGIG (reference sequence). This CDR3 is built from 16 residues. The CDR3 loop reads CAWGGPTGGGNEKLFF. Here the CDR3 DNA reads TGTGCCTGGGGGGGACCAACAGGGGGCGGTAATGAAAAACTGTTTTTT.

The rearrangement joins TRBV21-1 to TRBJ2-3. TRBV21-1 is marked as a pseudogene. There are 16 residues in the CDR3. CDR3 amino acids: CASSKVGNRFTDTQYF. The CDR3 DNA sequence: TGTGCCAGCAGCAAAGTGGGAAACAGATTCACAGATACGCAGTATTTT.